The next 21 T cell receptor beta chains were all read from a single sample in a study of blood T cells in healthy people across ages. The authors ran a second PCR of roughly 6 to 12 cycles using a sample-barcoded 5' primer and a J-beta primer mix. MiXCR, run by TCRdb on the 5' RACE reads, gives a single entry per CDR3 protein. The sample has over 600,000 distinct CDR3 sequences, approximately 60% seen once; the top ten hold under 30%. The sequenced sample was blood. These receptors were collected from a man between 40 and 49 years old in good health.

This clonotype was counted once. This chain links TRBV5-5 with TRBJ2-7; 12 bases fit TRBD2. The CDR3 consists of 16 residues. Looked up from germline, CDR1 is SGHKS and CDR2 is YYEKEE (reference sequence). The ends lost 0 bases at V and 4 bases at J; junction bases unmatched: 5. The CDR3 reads CASSLGLAGVPYEQYF. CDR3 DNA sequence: TGTGCCAGCAGCTTGGGACTAGCGGGAGTACCTTACGAGCAGTACTTC.

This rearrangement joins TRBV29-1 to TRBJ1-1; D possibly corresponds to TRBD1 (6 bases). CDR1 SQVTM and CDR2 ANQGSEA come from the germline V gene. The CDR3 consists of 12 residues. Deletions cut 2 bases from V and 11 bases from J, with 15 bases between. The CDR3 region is CSVETGSSGAFF. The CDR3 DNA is TGCAGCGTTGAAACAGGGAGTAGTGGGGCTTTCTTT.

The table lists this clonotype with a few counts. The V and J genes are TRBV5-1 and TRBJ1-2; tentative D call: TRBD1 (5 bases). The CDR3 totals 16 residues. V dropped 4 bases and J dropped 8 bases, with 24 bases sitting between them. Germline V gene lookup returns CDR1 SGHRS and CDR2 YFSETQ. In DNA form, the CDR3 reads TGCGCCAGCAGCCGGGGGGTCGACTATACGGCGGACGGCTACACCTTC. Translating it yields CASSRGVDYTADGYTF. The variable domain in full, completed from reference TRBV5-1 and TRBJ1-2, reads KAGVTQTPRYLIKTRGQQVTLSCSPISGHRSVSWYQQTPGQGLQFLFEYFSETQRNKGNFPGRFSGRQFSNSRSEMNVSTLELGDSALYLCASSRGVDYTADGYTFGSGTRLTVV.

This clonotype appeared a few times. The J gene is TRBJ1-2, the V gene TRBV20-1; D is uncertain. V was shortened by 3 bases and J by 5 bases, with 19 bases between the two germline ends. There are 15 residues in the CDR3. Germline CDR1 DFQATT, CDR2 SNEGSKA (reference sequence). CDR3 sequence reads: CSARDASGDFYGYTF. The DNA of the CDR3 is TGCAGTGCTAGGGACGCCTCGGGAGATTTTTATGGCTACACCTTC.

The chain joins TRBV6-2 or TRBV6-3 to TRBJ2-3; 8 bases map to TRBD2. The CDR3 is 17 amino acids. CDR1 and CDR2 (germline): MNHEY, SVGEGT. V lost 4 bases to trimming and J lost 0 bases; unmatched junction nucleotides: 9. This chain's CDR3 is CASSSTVAGYSTDTQYF. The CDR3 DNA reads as TGTGCCAGCAGTTCGACGGTAGCGGGGTATAGCACAGATACGCAGTATTTT.

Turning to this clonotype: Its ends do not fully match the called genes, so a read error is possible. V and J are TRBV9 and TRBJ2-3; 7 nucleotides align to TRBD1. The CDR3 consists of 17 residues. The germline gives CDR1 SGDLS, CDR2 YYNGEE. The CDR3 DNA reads TGTGCCAGCGGCGTAGGACAGGCAGGGATGCTGAGTGATACGCAGTATTTT. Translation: CASGVGQAGMLSDTQYF.

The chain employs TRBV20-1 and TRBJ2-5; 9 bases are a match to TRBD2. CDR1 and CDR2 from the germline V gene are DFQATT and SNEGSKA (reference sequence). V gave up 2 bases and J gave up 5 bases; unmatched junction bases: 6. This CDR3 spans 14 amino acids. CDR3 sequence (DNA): TGCAGTGCTAGAAAGGCGGGGGGGCTCGAGACCCAGTACTTC. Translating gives CSARKAGGLETQYF.

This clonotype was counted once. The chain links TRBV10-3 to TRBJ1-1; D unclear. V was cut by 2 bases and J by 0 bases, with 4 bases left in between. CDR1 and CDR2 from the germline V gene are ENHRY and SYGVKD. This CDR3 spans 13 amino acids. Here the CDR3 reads CAISEILNTEAFF. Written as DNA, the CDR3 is TGTGCCATCAGTGAGATCCTGAACACTGAAGCTTTCTTT.

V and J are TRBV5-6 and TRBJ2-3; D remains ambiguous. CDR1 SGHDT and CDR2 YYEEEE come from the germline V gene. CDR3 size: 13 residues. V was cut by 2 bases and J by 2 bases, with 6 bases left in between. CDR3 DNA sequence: TGTGCCAGCAGCTTAAGATACACAGATACGCAGTATTTT. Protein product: CASSLRYTDTQYF.

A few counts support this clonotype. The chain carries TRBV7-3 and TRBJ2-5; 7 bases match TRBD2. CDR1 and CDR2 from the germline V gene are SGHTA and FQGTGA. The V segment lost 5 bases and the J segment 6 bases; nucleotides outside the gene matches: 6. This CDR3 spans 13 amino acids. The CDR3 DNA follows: TGTGCCAGCAGCCTTAGCGGGTCAAAGACCCAGTACTTC. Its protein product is CASSLSGSKTQYF.

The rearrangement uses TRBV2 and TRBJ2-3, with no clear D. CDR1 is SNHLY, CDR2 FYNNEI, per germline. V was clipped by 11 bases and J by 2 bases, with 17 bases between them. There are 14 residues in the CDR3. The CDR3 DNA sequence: TGTGCCTCCTCATATGGGGAACACACAGATACGCAGTATTTT. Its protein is CASSYGEHTDTQYF. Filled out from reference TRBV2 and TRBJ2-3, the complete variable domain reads EPEVTQTPSHQVTQMGQEVILRCVPISNHLYFYWYRQILGQKVEFLVSFYNNEISEKSEIFDDQFSVERPDGSNFTLKIRSTKLEDSAMYFCASSYGEHTDTQYFGPGTRLTVL.

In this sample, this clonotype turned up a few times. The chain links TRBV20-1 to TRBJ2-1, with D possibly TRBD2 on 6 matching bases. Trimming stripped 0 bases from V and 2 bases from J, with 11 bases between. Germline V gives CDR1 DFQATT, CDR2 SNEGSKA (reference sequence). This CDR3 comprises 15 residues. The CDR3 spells CSARDLGGAYNEQFF. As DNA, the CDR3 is TGCAGTGCTAGAGATCTGGGCGGGGCCTACAATGAGCAGTTCTTC.

The CDR3 sequence is CASSSSGSPNTGELFF. The CDR3 DNA is TGTGCCAGCAGTTCTTCTGGGAGTCCGAACACCGGGGAGCTGTTTTTT. The chain employs TRBV27 and TRBJ2-2; D may be TRBD2 (5 bases). With 4 bases removed from V and 0 bases from J, the gap between germline ends came to 12 bases. The CDR3 spans 16 residues. Germline V gives CDR1 MNHEY, CDR2 SMNVEV (reference sequence).

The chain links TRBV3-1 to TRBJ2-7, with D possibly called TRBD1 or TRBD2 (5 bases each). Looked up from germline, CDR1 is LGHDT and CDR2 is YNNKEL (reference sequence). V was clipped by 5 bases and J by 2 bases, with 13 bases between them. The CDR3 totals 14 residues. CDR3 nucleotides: TGTGCCAGCAGCTACAACCCGGGACCCTACGAGCAGTACTTC. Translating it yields CASSYNPGPYEQYF.

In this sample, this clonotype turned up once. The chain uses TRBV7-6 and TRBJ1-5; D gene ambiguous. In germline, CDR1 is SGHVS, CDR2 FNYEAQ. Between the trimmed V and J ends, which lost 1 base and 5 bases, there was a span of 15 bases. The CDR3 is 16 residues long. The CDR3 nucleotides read TGTGCCAGCAGCTTAGACGGCCTTTTTACGCATCAGCCCCAGCATTTT. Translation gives CASSLDGLFTHQPQHF.

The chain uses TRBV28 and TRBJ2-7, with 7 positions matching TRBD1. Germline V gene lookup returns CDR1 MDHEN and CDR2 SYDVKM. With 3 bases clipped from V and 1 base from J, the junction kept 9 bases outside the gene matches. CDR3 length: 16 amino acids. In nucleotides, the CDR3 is TGTGCCAGCAGTTTTGAACAGGGGACACTATCCTACGAGCAGTACTTC. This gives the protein CASSFEQGTLSYEQYF. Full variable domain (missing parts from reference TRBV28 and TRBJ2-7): DVKVTQSSRYLVKRTGEKVFLECVQDMDHENMFWYRQDPGLGLRLIYFSYDVKMKEKGDIPEGYSVSREKKERFSLILESASTNQTSMYLCASSFEQGTLSYEQYFGPGTRLTVT.

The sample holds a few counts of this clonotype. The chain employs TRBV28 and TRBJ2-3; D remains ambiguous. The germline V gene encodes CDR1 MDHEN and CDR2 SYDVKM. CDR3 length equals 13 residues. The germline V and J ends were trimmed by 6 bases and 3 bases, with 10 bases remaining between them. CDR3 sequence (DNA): TGTGCCAGCAGCTCGGTCTGGACAGATACGCAGTATTTT. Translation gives CASSSVWTDTQYF.

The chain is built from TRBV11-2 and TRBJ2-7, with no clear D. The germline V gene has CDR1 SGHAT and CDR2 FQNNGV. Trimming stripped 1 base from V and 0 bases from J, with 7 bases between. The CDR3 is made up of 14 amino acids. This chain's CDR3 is CASSLVRSSYEQYF. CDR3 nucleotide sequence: TGTGCCAGCAGCTTAGTAAGGAGCTCCTACGAGCAGTACTTC.

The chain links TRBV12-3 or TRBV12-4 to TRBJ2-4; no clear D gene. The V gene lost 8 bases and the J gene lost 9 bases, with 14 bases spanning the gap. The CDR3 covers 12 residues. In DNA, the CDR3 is TGTGCCAGCGGCTTGTCGGAGCCCATTCAGTACTTC. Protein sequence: CASGLSEPIQYF.

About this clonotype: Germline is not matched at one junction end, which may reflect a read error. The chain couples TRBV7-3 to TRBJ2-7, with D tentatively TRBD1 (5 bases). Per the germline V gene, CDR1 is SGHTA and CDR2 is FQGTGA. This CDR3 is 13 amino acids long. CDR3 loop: CVSSSQGSYEQYF. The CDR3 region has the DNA TGTGTCAGCAGCTCCCAGGGCTCCTACGAGCAGTACTTC.

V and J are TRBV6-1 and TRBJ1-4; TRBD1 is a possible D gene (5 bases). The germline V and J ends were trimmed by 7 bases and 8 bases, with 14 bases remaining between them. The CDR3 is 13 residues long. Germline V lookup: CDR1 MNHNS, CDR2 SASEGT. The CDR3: CASTNGGREKLFF. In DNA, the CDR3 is TGTGCCAGCACAAACGGGGGTCGGGAAAAACTGTTTTTT.